This entry lists 21 T cell receptor beta chains sequenced from one sample in a study of Ad26.COV2.S vaccination and SARS-CoV-2 variants. This table comes from immunoSEQ multiplex PCR, and its TCRdb copy is limited to in-frame clones, with some not included. The repertoire holds approximately 400,000 clones, with around 83% as singletons. Treatment indicated: roughly 18 received Ad26.COV2.S at low or high dose, single or two shots; 5 received placebo; per-sample allocation not given. Specimens were obtained on day 63 following the first vaccine or placebo injection. The input for sequencing was peripheral blood, taken in a trial of Ad26.COV2.S vaccine versus placebo. The receptors originated from a person between 18 and 60 years old who received the Ad26.COV2.S COVID-19 vaccine or a placebo.

This clone was found a few times. The chain combines TRBV11-3 with TRBJ2-1; TRBD2 matches at 9 bases. Germline loops: CDR1 SGHNT, CDR2 YENEEA. The CDR3 is made up of 15 amino acids. Losses at the gene ends were 4 bases for V and 6 bases for J; bases not matched to a gene: 7. The CDR3 spells CASSYSGGQTNEQFF. DNA of the CDR3: TGTGCCAGCAGCTATAGCGGGGGTCAAACCAATGAGCAGTTCTTC.

The CDR3: CASSQGAGQQNEKLFF. The CDR3 DNA reads as TGCGCCAGCAGCCAAGGGGCAGGACAGCAAAATGAAAAACTGTTTTTT. The chain joins TRBV4-3 to TRBJ1-4; D perhaps matches TRBD1 (6 bases). V dropped 1 base and J dropped 5 bases, with 14 bases sitting between them. Germline V gene sequence: CDR1 LGHNA, CDR2 YSLEER. CDR3 size: 16 residues.

Written as DNA, the CDR3 is TGTGCCAGCAGGGGCGTAGGACAGTCCTACGAGCAGTACTTC. It specifies CASRGVGQSYEQYF. The V gene is TRBV7-9, the J gene TRBJ2-7; D is perhaps TRBD1 (6 bases). Germline assignment: CDR1 SEHNR and CDR2 FQNEAQ (reference sequence). Trimming cost V 6 bases and J 1 base, with 13 bases left between them. CDR3 length: 14 amino acids.

The chain couples TRBV30 to TRBJ2-7; a possible D gene is TRBD1 (6 bases). V dropped 1 base and J dropped 2 bases, with 6 bases sitting between them. Germline V gene lookup returns CDR1 GTSNPN and CDR2 SVGIG (reference sequence). The CDR3 spans 12 residues. The CDR3 is CAWSDRAYEQYF. In DNA, the CDR3 is TGTGCCTGGAGTGACAGGGCCTACGAGCAGTACTTC.

The chain employs TRBV5-1 and TRBJ2-3; D might be TRBD1 (6 bases). The CDR3 consists of 14 residues. Germline V gene lookup returns CDR1 SGHRS and CDR2 YFSETQ. The V gene lost 4 bases and the J gene lost 1 base, with 10 bases spanning the gap. The CDR3 nucleotides are TGCGCCAGCAGCCCCCGACAGGGCACAGATACGCAGTATTTT. Translating gives CASSPRQGTDTQYF. The full variable domain, with the rest looked up from reference TRBV5-1 and TRBJ2-3, is KAGVTQTPRYLIKTRGQQVTLSCSPISGHRSVSWYQQTPGQGLQFLFEYFSETQRNKGNFPGRFSGRQFSNSRSEMNVSTLELGDSALYLCASSPRQGTDTQYFGPGTRLTVL.

This rearrangement joins TRBV7-2 to TRBJ1-2, with a weak D call TRBD1 (6 bases). This CDR3 is 18 amino acids long. Germline CDR1 and CDR2: SGHTA and FQGNSA. The V end lost 1 base, the J end lost 3 bases, and 21 bases lay between the germline ends. The CDR3 sequence is CASSLGQGRRKFHYGYTF. DNA for the CDR3: TGTGCCAGCAGCTTAGGGCAGGGGAGAAGAAAATTCCACTATGGCTACACCTTC.

The V call is TRBV18, the J call TRBJ1-1, with a tentative D call TRBD1 (5 bases). CDR3 size: 14 residues. V lost 3 bases, J lost 5 bases, and 13 bases lay in between. Germline CDR1 is KGHSH and CDR2 is LQKENI. For the CDR3, the DNA is TGTGCCAGCTCACCGGGCACCAGGGATACTGAAGCTTTCTTT. Translating it yields CASSPGTRDTEAFF.

The V call is TRBV28, the J call TRBJ1-3; 9 nucleotides align to TRBD1. CDR3 length: 15 residues. V was pared by 4 bases and J by 4 bases, with 5 bases of the junction left unmatched. Germline V gene lookup returns CDR1 MDHEN and CDR2 SYDVKM. CDR3: CASSWDRALGNTIYF. As DNA, the CDR3 is TGTGCCAGCAGTTGGGACAGGGCGCTCGGAAACACCATATATTTT. Looking up the rest from reference TRBV28 and TRBJ1-3 gives the full variable domain: DVKVTQSSRYLVKRTGEKVFLECVQDMDHENMFWYRQDPGLGLRLIYFSYDVKMKEKGDIPEGYSVSREKKERFSLILESASTNQTSMYLCASSWDRALGNTIYFGEGSWLTVV.

The V and J genes are TRBV6-5 and TRBJ2-7, with D possibly being TRBD1 or TRBD2 (5 bases each). The CDR3 has 15 residues. The V end was cut by 7 bases, the J end by 3 bases, with 19 bases between. Germline CDR1 and CDR2: MNHEY and SVGAGI. The CDR3 bases are TGTGCCAGCAATCTGGTCGCAGGGAGTGGCTACGAGCAGTACTTC. This translates into CASNLVAGSGYEQYF.

This chain joins TRBV3-1 (or the pseudogene TRBV3-2) and TRBJ2-3; a possible D gene is TRBD2 (6 bases). V lost 4 bases to trimming and J lost 0 bases, with 17 bases between them. The CDR3 runs 17 residues. Germline-derived CDR1 and CDR2 are LGHDT and YNNKEL (reference sequence). CDR3 sequence reads: CASSPSEAGPSTDTQYF. CDR3 coding DNA: TGTGCCAGCAGCCCATCCGAGGCGGGGCCTAGCACAGATACGCAGTATTTT.

The chain has TRBV7-6 and TRBJ2-1; TRBD2 agrees at 10 bases. There are 15 residues in the CDR3. J was trimmed by 5 bases and V by 1 base; bases with no gene match: 2. Germline V lookup: CDR1 SGHVS, CDR2 FNYEAQ. The CDR3 DNA reads TGTGCCAGCAGCTTAGAGACTAGCGGGCACAATGAGCAGTTCTTC. It encodes CASSLETSGHNEQFF.

V and J are TRBV12-5 and TRBJ2-2, with TRBD1 identical over 10 bases. The CDR3 has 16 amino acids. V trimming: 2 bases; J trimming: 4 bases; junction bases outside the gene matches: 4. Germline-derived CDR1 and CDR2 are LGHNT and FRNRAP. The CDR3 coding sequence is TGTGCTAGTGGTTTGCCCTGGACAGGGGGCACCGGGGAGCTGTTTTTT. Amino acids: CASGLPWTGGTGELFF. The full variable domain, with the rest looked up from reference TRBV12-5 and TRBJ2-2, is DARVTQTPRHKVTEMGQEVTMRCQPILGHNTVFWYRQTMMQGLELLAYFRNRAPLDDSGMPKDRFSAEMPDATLATLKIQPSEPRDSAVYFCASGLPWTGGTGELFFGEGSRLTVL.

This clone was counted a single time. The chain has TRBV27 and TRBJ1-4, with D perhaps TRBD1 (5 bases). Germline CDR1 and CDR2: MNHEY and SMNVEV (reference sequence). V was pared by 6 bases and J by 3 bases, with 14 bases between. The CDR3 runs 15 residues. CDR3 nucleotides: TGTGCCAGCAGGGGGGTGGACATGTCTAATGAAAAACTGTTTTTT. The encoded protein is CASRGVDMSNEKLFF.

The J gene is TRBJ1-4, the V gene TRBV5-8; 9 nucleotides align to TRBD1. The CDR3 sequence is 15 residues long. Looked up from germline, CDR1 is SGHTS and CDR2 is YDEGEE. V lost 0 bases to trimming and J lost 8 bases; unmatched junction nucleotides: 5. The CDR3 region is CASSLGGTGPEKLFF. The CDR3 bases are TGTGCCAGCAGCTTGGGTGGGACAGGGCCCGAAAAACTGTTTTTT.

This rearrangement joins TRBV3-1 (or the pseudogene TRBV3-2) to TRBJ2-7; D is uncertain. Germline CDR1 LGHDT, CDR2 YNNKEL (reference sequence). With 1 base removed from V and 0 bases from J, the gap between germline ends came to 7 bases. The CDR3 totals 14 residues. CDR3 region: CASSQVVSSYEQYF. The CDR3 DNA is TGTGCCAGCAGCCAAGTTGTTAGCTCCTACGAGCAGTACTTC.

V gene TRBV2 combines with J gene TRBJ2-1, with TRBD1 as a possible D gene (6 bases). Germline CDR1 reads SNHLY; CDR2 reads FYNNEI. The CDR3 extends over 15 amino acids. The V end was cut by 6 bases, the J end by 0 bases, with 12 bases between. The CDR3 DNA reads TGTGCCAGCAGAGGACAGCCGAGCTCCTACAATGAGCAGTTCTTC. The encoded protein is CASRGQPSSYNEQFF. Drawing the rest from reference TRBV2 and TRBJ2-1, the complete variable domain is EPEVTQTPSHQVTQMGQEVILRCVPISNHLYFYWYRQILGQKVEFLVSFYNNEISEKSEIFDDQFSVERPDGSNFTLKIRSTKLEDSAMYFCASRGQPSSYNEQFFGPGTRLTVL.

The rearrangement links TRBV9 to TRBJ2-3; the D is unclear. The CDR3 loop spans 14 amino acids. V was cut by 4 bases and J by 1 base, with 10 bases left in between. Germline values: CDR1 SGDLS, CDR2 YYNGEE. For the CDR3, the DNA is TGTGCCAGCAGCCCAACGACTGGCACAGATACGCAGTATTTT. It yields the protein CASSPTTGTDTQYF.

The chain couples TRBV23-1 to TRBJ1-2, with 11 bases identical to TRBD1. TRBV23-1 is placed among ORFs of uncertain function. This CDR3 is built from 17 residues. V was clipped by 4 bases and J by 6 bases; unmatched bases: 13. The CDR3 coding sequence is TGCGCCAGCAGTCCCGATACGGGACAGGGGGTTTATGATGGCTACACCTTC. This encodes CASSPDTGQGVYDGYTF.

This clone has more than one count but fewer than ten. The chain carries TRBV30 and TRBJ2-3; no definite D call. V shed 1 base and J shed 9 bases, with 17 bases lying between them. The CDR3 contains 14 residues. Germline-derived CDR1 and CDR2 are GTSNPN and SVGIG (reference sequence). Here the CDR3 DNA reads TGTGCCTGGAGTGAGTTTCGGACGACCCACACGCAGTATTTT. Translation gives CAWSEFRTTHTQYF.

The chain recombines TRBV7-9 with TRBJ2-7, with a tentative D call TRBD1 (6 bases). CDR3 length: 14 amino acids. The germline CDR1 and CDR2 sequences are SEHNR and FQNEAQ (reference sequence). V was pared by 8 bases and J by 2 bases, with 16 bases between. DNA of the CDR3: TGTGCCAGCTTAATCCGGACAGCTACCTACGAGCAGTACTTC. It yields the protein CASLIRTATYEQYF.

This chain uses TRBV25-1 with TRBJ1-6; TRBD1 matches at 9 bases. After removal of 2 bases from V and 6 bases from J, the junction contained 8 bases not matched to a gene. This CDR3 contains 17 residues. Germline loops: CDR1 MGHDK, CDR2 SYGVNS. This CDR3 reads CASSETDRGYLNSPLHF. Written as DNA, the CDR3 is TGTGCCAGCAGTGAAACGGACAGGGGTTACCTTAATTCACCCCTCCACTTT.